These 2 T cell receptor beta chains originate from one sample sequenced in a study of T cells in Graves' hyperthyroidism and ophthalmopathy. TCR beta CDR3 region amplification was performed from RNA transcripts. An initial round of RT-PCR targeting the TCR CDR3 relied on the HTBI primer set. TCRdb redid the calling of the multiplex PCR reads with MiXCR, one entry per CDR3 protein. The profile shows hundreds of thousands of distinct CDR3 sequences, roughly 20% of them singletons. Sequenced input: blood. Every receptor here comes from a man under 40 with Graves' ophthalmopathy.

The CDR3 DNA is TGTGCCAGCAGCACGAAGAGCGGGCACGGCGGCGGGGAGCAGTACTTC. It codes for CASSTKSGHGGGEQYF. The chain couples TRBV7-8 to TRBJ2-7; maybe TRBD2 (6 bases). CDR3 length equals 16 residues. Germline CDR1 and CDR2: SGHVS and FQNEAQ. V gave up 5 bases and J gave up 7 bases, with 24 bases separating them.

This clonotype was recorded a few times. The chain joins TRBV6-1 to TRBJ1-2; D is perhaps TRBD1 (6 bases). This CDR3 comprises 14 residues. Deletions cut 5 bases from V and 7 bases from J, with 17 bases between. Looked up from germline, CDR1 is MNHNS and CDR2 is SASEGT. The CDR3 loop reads CASSPSTGSSGYTF. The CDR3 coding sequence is TGTGCCAGCAGTCCCTCCACAGGGAGCAGTGGCTACACCTTC.